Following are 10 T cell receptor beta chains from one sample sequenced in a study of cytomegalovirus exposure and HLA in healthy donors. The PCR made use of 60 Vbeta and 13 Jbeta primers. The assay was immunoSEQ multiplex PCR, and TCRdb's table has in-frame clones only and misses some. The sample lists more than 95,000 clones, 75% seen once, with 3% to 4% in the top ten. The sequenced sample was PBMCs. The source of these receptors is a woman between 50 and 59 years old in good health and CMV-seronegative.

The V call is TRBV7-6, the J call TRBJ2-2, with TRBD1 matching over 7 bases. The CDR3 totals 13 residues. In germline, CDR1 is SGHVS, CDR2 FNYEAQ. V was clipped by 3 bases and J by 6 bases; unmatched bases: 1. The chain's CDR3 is CASSFQGAGELFF. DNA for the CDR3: TGTGCCAGCAGCTTCCAGGGGGCCGGGGAGCTGTTTTTT.

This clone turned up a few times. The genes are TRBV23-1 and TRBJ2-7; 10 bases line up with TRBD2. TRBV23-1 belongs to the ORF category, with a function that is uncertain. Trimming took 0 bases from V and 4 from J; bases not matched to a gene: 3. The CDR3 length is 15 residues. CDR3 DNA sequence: TGCGCCAGCAGTCAATCCGAGCGGGAGGGGTACGAGCAGTACTTC. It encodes CASSQSEREGYEQYF.

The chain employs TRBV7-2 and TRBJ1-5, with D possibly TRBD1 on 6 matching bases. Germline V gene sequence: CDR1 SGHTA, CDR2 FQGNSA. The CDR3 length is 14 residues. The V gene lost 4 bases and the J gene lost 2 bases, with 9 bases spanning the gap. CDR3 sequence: CASSSRQGNQPQHF. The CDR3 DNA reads TGTGCCAGCAGCTCCAGACAGGGCAATCAGCCCCAGCATTTT.

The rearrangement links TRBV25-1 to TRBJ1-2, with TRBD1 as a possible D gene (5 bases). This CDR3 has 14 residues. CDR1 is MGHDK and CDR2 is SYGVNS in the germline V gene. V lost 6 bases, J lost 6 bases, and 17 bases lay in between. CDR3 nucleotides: TGTGCCAGCAGGGATTGGATGGGAGGGGATGGCTACACCTTC. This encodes CASRDWMGGDGYTF.

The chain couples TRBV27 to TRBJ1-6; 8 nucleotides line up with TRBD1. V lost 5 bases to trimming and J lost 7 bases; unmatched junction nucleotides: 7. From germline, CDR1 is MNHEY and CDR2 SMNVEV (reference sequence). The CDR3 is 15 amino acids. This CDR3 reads CASSLGDRRNSPLHF. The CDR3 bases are TGTGCCAGCAGTCTTGGGGACAGGAGGAATTCACCCCTCCACTTT.

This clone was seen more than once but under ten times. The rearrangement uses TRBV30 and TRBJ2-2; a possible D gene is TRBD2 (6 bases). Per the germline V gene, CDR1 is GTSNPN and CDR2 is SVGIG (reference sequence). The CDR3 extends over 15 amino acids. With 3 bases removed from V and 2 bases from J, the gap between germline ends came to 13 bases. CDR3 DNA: TGTGCCTGGAGACCAACTAGCCTTAACACCGGGGAGCTGTTTTTT. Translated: CAWRPTSLNTGELFF.

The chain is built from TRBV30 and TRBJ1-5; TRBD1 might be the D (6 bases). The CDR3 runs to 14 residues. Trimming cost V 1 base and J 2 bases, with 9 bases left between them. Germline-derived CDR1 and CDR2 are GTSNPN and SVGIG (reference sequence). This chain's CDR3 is CAWSEGVGNQPQHF. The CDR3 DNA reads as TGTGCCTGGAGTGAGGGGGTGGGCAATCAGCCCCAGCATTTT.

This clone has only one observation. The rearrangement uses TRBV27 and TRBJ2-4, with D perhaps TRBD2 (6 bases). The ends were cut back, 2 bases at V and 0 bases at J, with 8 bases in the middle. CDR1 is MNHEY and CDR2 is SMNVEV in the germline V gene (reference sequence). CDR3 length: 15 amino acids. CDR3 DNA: TGTGCCAGCAGTTTAGGGGGGTTAGCCAAAAACATTCAGTACTTC. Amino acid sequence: CASSLGGLAKNIQYF.

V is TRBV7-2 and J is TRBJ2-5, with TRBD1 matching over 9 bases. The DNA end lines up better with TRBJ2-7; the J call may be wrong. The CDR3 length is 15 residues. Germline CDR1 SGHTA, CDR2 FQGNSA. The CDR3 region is CASTTEGTGSYEQYF. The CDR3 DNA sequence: TGTGCCAGCACCACGGAGGGGACAGGGTCCTACGAGCAGTACTTC.

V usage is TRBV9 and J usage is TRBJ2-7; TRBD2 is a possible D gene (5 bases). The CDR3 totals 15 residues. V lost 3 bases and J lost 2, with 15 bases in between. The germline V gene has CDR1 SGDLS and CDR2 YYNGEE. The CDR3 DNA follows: TGTGCCAGCAGCGCGGGCGTAGGAGGTACCTACGAGCAGTACTTC. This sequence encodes CASSAGVGGTYEQYF.